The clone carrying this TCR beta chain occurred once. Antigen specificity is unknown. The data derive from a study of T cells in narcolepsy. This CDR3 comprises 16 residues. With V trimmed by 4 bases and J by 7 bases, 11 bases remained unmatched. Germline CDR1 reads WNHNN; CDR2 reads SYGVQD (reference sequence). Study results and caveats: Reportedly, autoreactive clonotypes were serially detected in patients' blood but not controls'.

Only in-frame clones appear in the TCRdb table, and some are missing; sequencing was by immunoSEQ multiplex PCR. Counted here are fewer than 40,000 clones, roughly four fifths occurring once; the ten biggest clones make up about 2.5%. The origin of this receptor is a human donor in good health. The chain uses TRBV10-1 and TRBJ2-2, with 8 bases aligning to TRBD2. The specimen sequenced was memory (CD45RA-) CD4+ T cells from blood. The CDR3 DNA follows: TGCGCCAGCAGTGGTCGGGAGGGCCTTCGTAACGGGGAGCTGTTTTTT. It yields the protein CASSGREGLRNGELFF.